A selection of T cell receptor beta chains follows, all from one sample in a study of cytomegalovirus exposure and HLA in healthy donors. Clones were read by immunoSEQ multiplex PCR, and TCRdb kept only the in-frame ones, dropping some. The profile shows around 160,000 clones, approximately 86% of them singletons. The sequenced sample was PBMCs. These receptors originate from a man aged 30 to 39 in good health and CMV-seropositive. The CDR3 runs from the conserved cysteine through the conserved F or W. A D gene is named only where the DNA matches it firmly. Some rows mark clone size as missing; the rest say once, few, many or name a class of expanded clone.

size,J,V,D,CDR3,DNA
once,TRBJ1-5,TRBV4-3,.,CASSQDTRSSGRSGNQPQHF,TGCGCCAGCAGCCAAGACACGCGGAGCTCAGGGAGGTCGGGCAATCAGCCCCAGCATTTT
.,TRBJ2-3,TRBV6-5,.,CACQGFTDTQYF,TGTGCCTGCCAGGGATTCACAGATACGCAGTATTTT
.,TRBJ2-1,TRBV7-9,.,CASSHPGLPNNEQFF,TGTGCCAGCAGCCATCCGGGACTGCCTAACAATGAGCAGTTCTTC
.,TRBJ1-1,TRBV7-9,TRBD1,CASSSSGQGMNTEAFF,TGTGCCAGCAGCTCCAGCGGACAGGGAATGAACACTGAAGCTTTCTTT
.,TRBJ1-4,TRBV5-6,TRBD1,CASSLVQGGEKLFF,TGTGCCAGCAGCTTGGTACAGGGGGGTGAAAAACTGTTTTTT
.,TRBJ2-7,TRBV5-1,TRBD2,CASSPGLVVYEQYF,TGCGCCAGCAGCCCGGGACTAGTCGTCTACGAGCAGTACTTC
.,TRBJ2-5,TRBV29-1,TRBD1,CSVTQDRETQYF,TGCAGCGTTACGCAGGACAGGGAGACCCAGTACTTC
.,TRBJ2-3,TRBV2,TRBD2,CASSESGGALDTQYF,TGTGCCAGCAGTGAAAGCGGGGGGGCCCTAGATACGCAGTATTTT
.,TRBJ1-2,TRBV5-1,TRBD1,CASSSIDRGGGYTF,TGCGCCAGCAGCTCGATAGACAGGGGGGGCGGCTACACCTTC
.,TRBJ2-7,TRBV7-2,TRBD1,CASSLDRGQARSGEQYF,TGTGCCAGCAGCTTAGATCGCGGACAGGCCAGATCGGGCGAGCAGTACTTC
.,TRBJ2-7,TRBV4-2,TRBD2,CASSQDLDSGVMTYEQYF,TGTGCCAGCAGCCAAGATCTGGATAGCGGGGTGATGACCTACGAGCAGTACTTC
.,TRBJ1-5,TRBV7-9,.,CASSPFPSRGNQPQHF,TGTGCCAGCAGCCCCTTCCCCTCCAGGGGCAATCAGCCCCAGCATTTT
.,TRBJ2-3,TRBV6-4,TRBD2,CASSESGGASTDTQYF,TGTGCCAGCAGTGAGAGCGGGGGGGCCAGCACAGATACGCAGTATTTT
.,TRBJ2-3,TRBV7-9,TRBD1,CASSPQGARTDTQYF,TGTGCCAGCAGCCCGCAGGGGGCGCGGACAGATACGCAGTATTTT
.,TRBJ2-7,TRBV5-6,.,CASSLGSGDSYEQYF,TGTGCCAGCAGCTTGGGATCGGGGGACTCCTACGAGCAGTACTTC
.,TRBJ2-1,TRBV4-3,TRBD2,CASSQDVRGGLYNEQFF,TGCGCCAGCAGCCAGGACGTGCGGGGGGGGCTCTACAATGAGCAGTTCTTC
.,TRBJ2-7,TRBV4-2,TRBD1,CASSRAGTGTYEQYF,TGTGCCAGCAGCCGGGCAGGGACAGGGACCTACGAGCAGTACTTC
.,TRBJ2-5,TRBV2,.,CASTGAGRRETQYF,TGTGCCAGCACCGGGGCGGGGAGGCGAGAGACCCAGTACTTC
.,TRBJ2-7,TRBV14,TRBD1,CASSPQGVSSYEQYF,TGTGCCAGCAGCCCCCAGGGGGTAAGCTCCTACGAGCAGTACTTC
.,TRBJ2-7,TRBV6-5,.,CASSYRESHEQYF,TGTGCCAGCAGTTACAGGGAGTCCCACGAGCAGTACTTC
.,TRBJ1-2,TRBV7-9,TRBD1,CASSLGDSRGYGYTF,TGTGCCAGCAGCTTAGGGGACAGCCGAGGGTATGGCTACACCTTC
once,TRBJ1-5,TRBV6-1,.,CASSETDQPQHF,TGTGCCAGCAGTGAAACGGATCAGCCCCAGCATTTT
.,TRBJ2-5,TRBV7-2,.,CASSNRDVETQYF,TGTGCCAGCAGCAACAGGGATGTGGAGACCCAGTACTTC
few,TRBJ2-7,TRBV7-9,TRBD1,CASSPSGTEYEQYF,TGTGCCAGCAGCCCCTCCGGGACAGAGTACGAGCAGTACTTC
.,TRBJ2-3,TRBV5-1,TRBD2,CASSSFGAGDADTQYF,TGCGCCAGCAGCTCCTTCGGGGCGGGGGACGCAGATACGCAGTATTTT
.,TRBJ1-5,TRBV2,.,CASSGEGQPQHF,TGTGCCAGCAGTGGGGAGGGGCAGCCCCAGCATTTT